These T cell receptor beta chains were read from a single sample in a study of shared clonotypes between healthy human individuals. Libraries were prepared by immunoSEQ multiplex PCR; TCRdb keeps only in-frame clonotypes and omits some of them. The sample records approximately 350,000 clones, about 96% being singletons. The material sequenced was memory CD8+ T cells sorted from blood. The receptor set was obtained from a man in his thirties or forties in good health. CDR3s include the opening cysteine and the closing phenylalanine or tryptophan. A D gene is named only where the DNA matches it firmly. Rows give clone size only sometimes, using once, few, many, or a class for an expanded clone.

d_gene | j_gene | v_gene | abundance | CDR3nt | CDR3aa
NA | TRBJ2-7 | TRBV29-1 | NA | TGCAGCGTTGGTAGGCACGAGCAGTACTTC | CSVGRHEQYF
TRBD2 | TRBJ2-7 | TRBV19 | NA | TGTGCCAGTAGTTCGTTGACTAGCGGGTATTACGAGCAGTACTTC | CASSSLTSGYYEQYF
NA | TRBJ2-3 | TRBV10-3 | NA | TGTGCCACTCTGGACAGTAAGCCAGATACGCAGTATTTT | CATLDSKPDTQYF
NA | TRBJ2-3 | TRBV7-2 | NA | TGTGCCAGCAGCTTAGGGAGGGCGACAGATACGCAGTATTTT | CASSLGRATDTQYF
TRBD1 | TRBJ1-2 | TRBV28 | NA | TGTGCCAGCAGTTCGACAGGGAGGTATAACTATGGCTACACCTTC | CASSSTGRYNYGYTF
NA | TRBJ2-1 | TRBV5-5 | NA | TGTGCCAGCAGCCGAACTAGAACCAATGAGCAGTTCTTC | CASSRTRTNEQFF
NA | TRBJ2-3 | TRBV5-1 | NA | TGCGCCAGCAGCTTGGACAGGTCCACAGATACGCAGTATTTT | CASSLDRSTDTQYF
TRBD1 | TRBJ2-3 | TRBV19 | NA | TGTGCCAGTAGTATCGGGACAGGGGGCACAGATACGCAGTATTTT | CASSIGTGGTDTQYF
NA | TRBJ1-3 | TRBV30 | NA | TGTGCCTGGAAAAGACCCTCTGGAAACACCATATATTTT | CAWKRPSGNTIYF
NA | TRBJ2-7 | TRBV29-1 | NA | TGCAGCGTTGAGCCGGGACCCCGACCCTACGAGCAGTACTTC | CSVEPGPRPYEQYF
TRBD2 | TRBJ2-3 | TRBV28 | NA | TGTGCCAGCAGTTTAGAGGTAGCGGGAGGGCCGGGGACAGATACGCAGTATTTT | CASSLEVAGGPGTDTQYF
TRBD1 | TRBJ1-2 | TRBV5-6 | NA | TGTGCCAGCAGTCCCCCGGGACAGGGGTATGGCTATGGCTACACCTTC | CASSPPGQGYGYGYTF
NA | TRBJ2-5 | TRBV10-3 | NA | TGTGCCATCAGTGAGTACAGGGAAGAGACCCAGTACTTC | CAISEYREETQYF
TRBD2 | TRBJ2-7 | TRBV2 | NA | TGTGCCAGCAGTAGCGGGAGGTCCTACGAGCAGTACTTC | CASSSGRSYEQYF
TRBD2 | TRBJ2-3 | TRBV27 | NA | TGTGCCAGCAAGCTACTCGCTAGCGGGAGCACAGATACGCAGTATTTT | CASKLLASGSTDTQYF
NA | TRBJ2-6 | TRBV27 | NA | TGTGCCAGCAGCTCTGGGGCCAACGTCCTGACTTTC | CASSSGANVLTF
NA | TRBJ2-1 | TRBV2 | NA | TGTGCCAGCAGTGAAGGAGGGGCGTTCTACAATGAGCAGTTCTTC | CASSEGGAFYNEQFF
TRBD1 | TRBJ1-1 | TRBV5-8 | NA | TGTGCCAGCAGCCGCCGGACAGGGTTTGCCGTGAACACTGAAGCTTTCTTT | CASSRRTGFAVNTEAFF
NA | TRBJ1-6 | TRBV7-9 | NA | TGTGCCAGCAGCTTAGCCTTGGATTCACCCCTCCACTTT | CASSLALDSPLHF
TRBD1 | TRBJ2-7 | TRBV2 | NA | TGTGCCAGCAGTGAAACAGGGGCCCCCGTCTACTACGAGCAGTACTTC | CASSETGAPVYYEQYF
NA | TRBJ1-6 | TRBV5-1 | NA | TGCGCCAGCAGCTTGGCCTTCAGGGATTCACCCCTCCACTTT | CASSLAFRDSPLHF
NA | TRBJ1-1 | TRBV9 | NA | TGTGCCAGCAGCGTAGAGGGCAGGCGCACTGAAGCTTTCTTT | CASSVEGRRTEAFF
NA | TRBJ2-7 | TRBV5-3 | once | TGTGCCAGAAGTTTGACTGTCTCCTACGAGCAGTACTTC | CARSLTVSYEQYF
NA | TRBJ2-5 | TRBV7-7 | NA | TGTGCTAGCAGCTTAGGTCAGGCAGCCCAAGAGACCCAGTACTTC | CASSLGQAAQETQYF
TRBD2 | TRBJ2-7 | TRBV4-2 | NA | TGTGCCAGCTCTTCCGGGACTAGCGGATACGAGCAGTACTTC | CASSSGTSGYEQYF
NA | TRBJ2-7 | TRBV30 | NA | TGTGCCTGGACCCCAGACAGGTACTACGAGCAGTACTTC | CAWTPDRYYEQYF
NA | TRBJ2-1 | TRBV11-2 | NA | TGTGCCAGCAGCTTCGGGAGTTGGACCTACAATGAGCAGTTCTTC | CASSFGSWTYNEQFF
NA | TRBJ1-1 | TRBV5-5 | NA | TGTGCCAGCAGCTTGGGCACTGAAGCTTTCTTT | CASSLGTEAFF
TRBD1 | TRBJ2-3 | TRBV28 | NA | TGTGCCAGCAGTCCCGCGGACAGGGGTAATACGCAGTATTTT | CASSPADRGNTQYF
NA | TRBJ2-1 | TRBV29-1 | NA | TGCAGCGTTGGTGGTAGGGCCTCCTACAATGAGCAGTTCTTC | CSVGGRASYNEQFF
NA | TRBJ2-7 | TRBV7-2 | NA | TGTGCCAGCAGCTTAGGTTCGACAGGCGCCTACGAGCAGTACTTC | CASSLGSTGAYEQYF
NA | TRBJ2-3 | TRBV6-5 | NA | TGTGCCAGCAGTCCGACCGGGAGCACAGATACGCAGTATTTT | CASSPTGSTDTQYF
NA | TRBJ2-2 | TRBV7-9 | NA | TGTGCCAGCAGCTTAATCTCGAGGGGAGCGAACACCGGGGAGCTGTTTTTT | CASSLISRGANTGELFF
TRBD2 | TRBJ2-1 | TRBV10-1 | NA | TGCGCCAGCAGTGAGCTCTCAGCGGGAGCGGACAATGAGCAGTTCTTC | CASSELSAGADNEQFF
NA | TRBJ2-3 | TRBV5-1 | NA | TGCGCCAGCAGCCCCGGCGGAGGTCAAGATACGCAGTATTTT | CASSPGGGQDTQYF